One and the same sample provided the 5 T cell receptor beta chains below, sequenced in a study of T cell responses to AZD1222 COVID-19 vaccine. Data came from immunoSEQ multiplex PCR; TCRdb stores just in-frame clones and leaves some out. This sample has about 120,000 clones, with 80% to 90% found just once. Specimen: peripheral blood, collected on day 0 of AZD1222 vaccination. The receptors originated from an adult in good health.

The chain is built from TRBV6-5 and TRBJ2-1, with D uncertain. The CDR3 extends over 16 amino acids. Trimming removed 2 bases at V and 0 bases at J, with 11 bases between. From germline, CDR1 is MNHEY and CDR2 SVGAGI. CDR3: CASSYRAAPSYNEQFF. The DNA of the CDR3 is TGTGCCAGCAGTTACCGGGCTGCCCCCTCCTACAATGAGCAGTTCTTC.

The chain is built from TRBV7-9 and TRBJ1-2; 8 bases are shared with TRBD1. This CDR3 has 16 amino acids. Germline V gene sequence: CDR1 SEHNR, CDR2 FQNEAQ (reference sequence). Trimming took 6 bases from V and 3 from J; bases not matched to a gene: 12. Here the CDR3 reads CASRLPSPGQDYGYTF. CDR3 nucleotides: TGTGCCAGCAGACTCCCTTCCCCGGGACAGGACTATGGCTACACCTTC.

V gene TRBV5-1 combines with J gene TRBJ2-2; TRBD1 agrees at 7 bases. The junction had 8 bases not matched to a gene; V was cut back by 5 bases and J by 1 base. The CDR3 covers 16 residues. Germline V lookup: CDR1 SGHRS, CDR2 YFSETQ. The CDR3 loop reads CASSPPGQWNTGELFF. Here the CDR3 DNA reads TGCGCCAGCAGTCCTCCGGGACAGTGGAACACCGGGGAGCTGTTTTTT.

This clone was counted a single time. Relative to the germline gene, one junction end is altered; a read error may explain this. The rearrangement uses TRBV4-1 and TRBJ2-2; 14 nucleotides line up with TRBD2. Germline values: CDR1 MGHRA, CDR2 YSYEKL. The CDR3 consists of 18 residues. The DNA of the CDR3 is TGCGCCAGCAGCCACCGGACTAGCGGGAGGACGAAGACCGGGGAGCTGTTTTTT. As protein: CASSHRTSGRTKTGELFF.

This clone was observed a handful of times. The chain links TRBV28 to TRBJ1-5; no clear D. V was cut by 6 bases and J by 2 bases, with 11 bases left in between. Germline V lookup: CDR1 MDHEN, CDR2 SYDVKM. This CDR3 has 14 amino acids. The CDR3 here is CASRKTLGNQPQHF. The CDR3 nucleotides are TGTGCCAGCAGAAAGACACTTGGCAATCAGCCCCAGCATTTT.